This TCR beta chain stems from a study of immune cell composition in non-small cell lung cancer (dated by TCRdb to about 2017). Notes on the research overall: Histologic subtype was assigned using H&E plus p63, CK5, Napsin A and TTF-1 immunohistochemistry, mainly lung adenocarcinoma or squamous cell carcinoma. TCR-beta sequencing (Adaptive Biotechnologies) was performed on 34 paired NSCLC tumour and non-adjacent lung specimens plus 26 tumour-only specimens. Supplementary cohort #1 consisted of approximately eleven lung adenocarcinoma cases with paired tumour/lung TCR-beta sequencing and with TIL populations generated to assess tumour reactivity. Several tumour specimens with TCR-beta data were of rare histological subtypes and were excluded from the subtype comparisons. Overall study results and their limits: In 9 to 11 adenocarcinoma cases, maximal tumour-associated clone frequency correlated strongly with TIL tumour reactivity, whereas overall clonality did not. Nearly half of NSCLC cases had tumour-associated clones >0.5%, found in about a third of adenocarcinomas compared with about 80% of squamous carcinomas. Lung squamous cell carcinoma tumours had significantly higher Top 10 clone scores and productive clonality than lung adenocarcinoma tumours. The reactivity cohort included only around nine cases, and whether tumour-reactive clones share sequences with the dominant in vivo tumour-associated clones was not shown. No significant correlation was found between tumour TCR-beta clonality and smoking pack-years.

A two-step multiplex PCR amplified TCR-beta CDR3 regions from genomic DNA, and the second step of the PCR added Illumina-compatible adaptors. As a commercial immunoSEQ service, TCR-beta immunosequencing was carried out on an Illumina platform. Per the authors' processing: Repertoires were described by productive clonality and by Top 10 Clones, which is the percentage of T-cell templates coming from the ten most frequent sequences. Productive clonality ranged from 0 to 1, with 1 indicating a monoclonal population. Sequences comprising at least 0.1% of tumour T-cell templates but absent from matched non-adjacent lung were defined as tumour-associated clones and were identified via log10 scatter plots. Student's t-tests were used for two-group comparisons, ANOVA was used for stages, and linear regression was used for relationships, with analyses conducted in GraphPad Prism7 and R. Not all clones reach the TCRdb copy of this immuneACCESS table, which keeps in-frame sequences only. Checked studies attribute under half of the gap to unresolved V genes and leave the rest unexplained. That table is the source of V, J and clone size, and D and trimming were worked out from the DNA. The sample data list approximately 9,000 clones, and roughly 76% of these were observed just once. The biggest ten clones account for around a tenth of the sample.

Deletion took 6 bases off V and 0 bases off J, with a span of 8 bases between the germline ends. The CDR3 measures 14 amino acids from cysteine to phenylalanine. Only the CDR3 part of the read is kept: 42 bases, read in frame from the first base. CDR1 WNHNN and CDR2 SYGVQD are derived from the germline V gene (reference sequence). This clone was detected only once. It has no known antigen specificity. No base-level quality is on record; no much larger clone is a single base apart. Genomic DNA was extracted with the QIAamp DNA kit from frozen aliquots of unsorted single-cell suspensions. Surgically resected non-small cell lung cancer tissue was used for the tumour samples. Tissues were received within 2 hours of resection and were immediately processed into single-cell suspensions. Tissue was mechanically dissociated and enzymatically digested with DNase I, collagenase I and hyaluronidase for approximately 32 minutes at 37 °C, then filtered and RBC-lysed.

Sequences were obtained from lung tumor tissue. The clonotype was recovered from a human donor with non-small cell lung cancer. Recombination linked TRBV10-1 to TRBJ2-2; there is no confident call for the D gene. The DNA reads as follows: TGCGCCAGCAGCAGTTTTCCGAACACCGGGGAGCTGTTTTTT. Translated, it reads CASSSFPNTGELFF.